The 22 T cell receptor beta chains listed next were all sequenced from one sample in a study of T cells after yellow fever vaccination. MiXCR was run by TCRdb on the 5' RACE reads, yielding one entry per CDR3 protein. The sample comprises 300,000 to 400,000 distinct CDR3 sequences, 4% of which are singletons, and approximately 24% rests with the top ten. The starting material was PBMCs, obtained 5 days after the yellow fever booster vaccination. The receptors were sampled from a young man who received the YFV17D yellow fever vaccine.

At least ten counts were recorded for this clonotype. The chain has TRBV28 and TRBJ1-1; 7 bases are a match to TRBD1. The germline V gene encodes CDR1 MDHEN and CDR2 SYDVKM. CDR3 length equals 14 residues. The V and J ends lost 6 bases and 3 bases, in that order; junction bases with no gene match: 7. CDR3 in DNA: TGTGCCAGCAGAGAGACAGGGTTAGACACTGAAGCTTTCTTT. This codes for CASRETGLDTEAFF.

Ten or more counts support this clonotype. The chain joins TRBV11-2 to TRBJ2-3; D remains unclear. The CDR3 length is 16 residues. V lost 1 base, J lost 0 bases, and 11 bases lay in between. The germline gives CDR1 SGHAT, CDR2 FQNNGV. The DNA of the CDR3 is TGTGCCAGCAGCTTAGTTGGAGAGACTAGCACAGATACGCAGTATTTT. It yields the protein CASSLVGETSTDTQYF. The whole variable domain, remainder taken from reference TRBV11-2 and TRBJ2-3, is EAGVAQSPRYKIIEKRQSVAFWCNPISGHATLYWYQQILGQGPKLLIQFQNNGVVDDSQLPKDRFSAERLKGVDSTLKIQPAKLEDSAVYLCASSLVGETSTDTQYFGPGTRLTVL.

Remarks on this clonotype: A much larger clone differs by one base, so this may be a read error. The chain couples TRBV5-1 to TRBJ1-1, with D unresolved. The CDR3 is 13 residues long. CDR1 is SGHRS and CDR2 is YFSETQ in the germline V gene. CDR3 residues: CDSSAVPNTEAFF. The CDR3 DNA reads TGCGACAGCAGTGCGGTCCCGAACACTGAAGCTTTCTTT.

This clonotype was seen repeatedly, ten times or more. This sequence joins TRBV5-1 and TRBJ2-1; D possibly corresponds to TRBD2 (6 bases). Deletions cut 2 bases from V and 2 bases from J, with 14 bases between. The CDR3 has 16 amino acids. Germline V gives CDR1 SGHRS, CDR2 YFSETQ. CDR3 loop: CASSFQEGGAYNEQFF. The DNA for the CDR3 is TGCGCCAGCAGCTTTCAGGAGGGTGGGGCCTACAATGAGCAGTTCTTC.

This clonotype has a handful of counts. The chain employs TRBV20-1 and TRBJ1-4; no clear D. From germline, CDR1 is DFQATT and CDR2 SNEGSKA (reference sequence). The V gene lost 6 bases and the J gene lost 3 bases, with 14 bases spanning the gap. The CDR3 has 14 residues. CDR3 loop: CSAPSTHANEKLFF. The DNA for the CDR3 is TGCAGTGCCCCCTCGACACATGCTAATGAAAAACTGTTTTTT.

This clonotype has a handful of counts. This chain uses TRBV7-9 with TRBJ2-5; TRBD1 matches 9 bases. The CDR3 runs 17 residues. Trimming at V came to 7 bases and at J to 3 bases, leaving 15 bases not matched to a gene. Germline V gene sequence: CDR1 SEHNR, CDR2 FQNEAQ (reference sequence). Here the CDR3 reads CASTQGVFRDREETQYF. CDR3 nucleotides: TGTGCCAGCACACAGGGGGTCTTCCGGGACAGGGAAGAGACCCAGTACTTC. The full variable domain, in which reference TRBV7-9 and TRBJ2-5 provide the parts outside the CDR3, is DTGVSQNPRHKITKRGQNVTFRCDPISEHNRLYWYRQTLGQGPEFLTYFQNEAQLEKSRLLSDRFSAERPKGSFSTLEIQRTEQGDSAMYLCASTQGVFRDREETQYFGPGTRLLVL.

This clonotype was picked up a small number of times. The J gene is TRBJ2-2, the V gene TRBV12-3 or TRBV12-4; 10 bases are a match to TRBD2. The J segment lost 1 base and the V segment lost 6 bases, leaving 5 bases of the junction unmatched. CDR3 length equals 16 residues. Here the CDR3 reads CASSRPSGGNTGELFF. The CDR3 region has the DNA TGTGCCAGCAGCCGGCCTAGCGGGGGGAACACCGGGGAGCTGTTTTTT.

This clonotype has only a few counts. CDR3 sequence: CASSRSLAGASPSYEQYV. DNA for the CDR3: TGTGCCAGCAGCCGCAGCCTAGCGGGGGCCTCCCCTTCTTACGAGCAGTACGTC. J is TRBJ2-7 and V is TRBV4-2; the match to TRBD2 covers 10 bases. In germline, CDR1 is LGHNA, CDR2 YNFKEQ. V shed 4 bases and J 4 bases; nucleotides not matched to a gene: 16. This CDR3 contains 18 residues.

Here the CDR3 DNA reads TGTGCCAGCTCACCAGATCGACAGGGGGCTGGCTACACCTTC. Its translation: CASSPDRQGAGYTF. The J gene is TRBJ1-2, the V gene TRBV18, with 10 bases identical to TRBD1. The CDR3 length is 14 residues. J gave up 7 bases and V 2 bases, and 4 bases lay outside the gene matches. Germline V gene data show CDR1 as KGHSH and CDR2 as LQKENI.

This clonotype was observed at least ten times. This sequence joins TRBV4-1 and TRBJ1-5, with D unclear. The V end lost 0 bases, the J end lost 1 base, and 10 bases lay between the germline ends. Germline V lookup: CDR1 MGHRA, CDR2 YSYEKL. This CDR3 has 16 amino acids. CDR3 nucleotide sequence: TGCGCCAGCAGCCAAGACGTGGTTATAAGCAATCAGCCCCAGCATTTT. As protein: CASSQDVVISNQPQHF.

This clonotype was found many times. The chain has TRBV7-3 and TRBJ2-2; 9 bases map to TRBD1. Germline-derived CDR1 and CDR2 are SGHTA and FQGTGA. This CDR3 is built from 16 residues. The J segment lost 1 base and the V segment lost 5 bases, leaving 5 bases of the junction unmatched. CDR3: CASSTRTGVNTGELFF. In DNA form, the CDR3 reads TGTGCCAGCAGCACCCGGACAGGGGTGAACACCGGGGAGCTGTTTTTT.

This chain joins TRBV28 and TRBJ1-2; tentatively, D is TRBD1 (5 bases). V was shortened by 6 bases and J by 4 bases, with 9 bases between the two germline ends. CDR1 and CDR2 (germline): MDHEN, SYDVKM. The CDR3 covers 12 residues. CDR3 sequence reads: CASRGTPYGYTF. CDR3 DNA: TGTGCCAGCAGAGGGACCCCCTATGGCTACACCTTC.

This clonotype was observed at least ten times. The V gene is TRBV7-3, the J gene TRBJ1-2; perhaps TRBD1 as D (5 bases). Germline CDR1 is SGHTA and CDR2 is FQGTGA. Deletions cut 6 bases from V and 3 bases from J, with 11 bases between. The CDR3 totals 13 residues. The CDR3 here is CASRRGLDYGYTF. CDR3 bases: TGTGCCAGCAGACGGGGCTTAGACTATGGCTACACCTTC.

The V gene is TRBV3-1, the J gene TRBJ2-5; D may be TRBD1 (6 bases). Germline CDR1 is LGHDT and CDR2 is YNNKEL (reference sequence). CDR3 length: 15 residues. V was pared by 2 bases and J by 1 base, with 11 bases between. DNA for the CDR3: TGTGCCAGCAGCCAATCGAGGGGGACCCAAGAGACCCAGTACTTC. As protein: CASSQSRGTQETQYF.

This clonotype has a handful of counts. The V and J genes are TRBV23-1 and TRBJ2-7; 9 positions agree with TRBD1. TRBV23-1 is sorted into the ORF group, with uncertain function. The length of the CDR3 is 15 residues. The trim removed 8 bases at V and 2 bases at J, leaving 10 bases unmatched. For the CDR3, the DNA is TGCGCCAGCGGCTCCGGGACAGGGATTCCCTACGAGCAGTACGTC. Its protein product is CASGSGTGIPYEQYV.

CDR3: CASSWGGGQTTYTF. CDR3 nucleotide sequence: TGTGCCAGCAGCTGGGGAGGGGGACAGACGACCTACACCTTC. This rearrangement joins TRBV27 to TRBJ1-2, with 7 bases that match TRBD1. This CDR3 region has 14 residues. Germline V gene lookup returns CDR1 MNHEY and CDR2 SMNVEV (reference sequence). V shed 6 bases, J shed 10 bases, and the junction held 14 bases outside the gene matches.

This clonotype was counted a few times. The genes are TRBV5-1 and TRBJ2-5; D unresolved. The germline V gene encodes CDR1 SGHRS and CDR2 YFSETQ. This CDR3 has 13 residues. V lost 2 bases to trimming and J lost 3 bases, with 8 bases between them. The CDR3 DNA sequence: TGCGCCAGCAGCTTTCCCTCGAAAGAGACCCAGTACTTC. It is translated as CASSFPSKETQYF.

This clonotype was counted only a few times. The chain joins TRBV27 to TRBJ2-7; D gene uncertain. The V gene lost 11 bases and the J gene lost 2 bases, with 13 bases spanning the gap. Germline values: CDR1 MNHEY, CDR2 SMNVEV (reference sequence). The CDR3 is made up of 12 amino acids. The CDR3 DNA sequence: TGTGCCGGTGATCGAAGCCCCTACGAGCAGTACGTC. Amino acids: CAGDRSPYEQYV.

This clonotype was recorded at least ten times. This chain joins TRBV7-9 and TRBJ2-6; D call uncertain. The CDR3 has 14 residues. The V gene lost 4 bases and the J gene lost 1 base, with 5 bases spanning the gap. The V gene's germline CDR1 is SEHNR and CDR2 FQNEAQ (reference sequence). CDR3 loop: CASSSLSGANVLTF. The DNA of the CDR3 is TGTGCCAGCAGCTCCCTATCTGGGGCCAACGTCCTGACTTTC.

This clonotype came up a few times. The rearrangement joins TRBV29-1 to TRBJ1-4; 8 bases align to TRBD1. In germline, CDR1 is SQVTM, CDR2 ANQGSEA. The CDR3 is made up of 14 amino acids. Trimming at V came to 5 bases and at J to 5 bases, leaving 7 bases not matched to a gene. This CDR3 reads CSVIVTGENEKLFF. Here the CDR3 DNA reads TGCAGCGTTATCGTGACAGGGGAAAATGAAAAACTGTTTTTT.

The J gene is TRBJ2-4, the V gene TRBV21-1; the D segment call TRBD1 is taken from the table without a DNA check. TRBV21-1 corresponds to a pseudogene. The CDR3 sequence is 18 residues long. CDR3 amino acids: CASSKHTSYRGAKNIQYF. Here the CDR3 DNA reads TGTGCCAGCAGCAAACACACCTCCTACAGGGGAGCCAAAAACATTCAGTACTTC.

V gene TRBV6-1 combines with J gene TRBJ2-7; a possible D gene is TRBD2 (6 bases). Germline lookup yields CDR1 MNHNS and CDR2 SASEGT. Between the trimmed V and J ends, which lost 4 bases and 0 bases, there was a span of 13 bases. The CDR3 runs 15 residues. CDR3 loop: CASSVGRGHSYEQYV. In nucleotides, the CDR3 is TGTGCCAGCAGTGTTGGGCGGGGTCACTCCTACGAGCAGTACGTC.